What follows is one T cell receptor beta chain and its context. The data are from a study of T cells in localized non-small cell lung cancer. Germline V gives CDR1 SGHTA, CDR2 FQGNSA. With 1 base removed from V and 2 bases from J, the gap between germline ends came to 9 bases. The CDR3 has 14 amino acids. Measured with immunoSEQ multiplex PCR; TCRdb has only the in-frame clones, and not every one. This table holds approximately 28,000 clones, about 86% found once. The J gene is TRBJ2-7, the V gene TRBV7-2; possible D gene TRBD2, 7 bases. The origin of this receptor is a man between 40 and 69 years old with stage III lung adenocarcinoma. The material sequenced was peripheral blood mononuclear cells, taken before any cancer treatment. The DNA of the CDR3 is TGTGCCAGCAGCTTAGGAGGGGGGGCCTACGAGCAGTACTTC. This codes for CASSLGGGAYEQYF.